This paragraph covers one T cell receptor beta chain sequence. The entry originates in a study of blood T cell repertoires in COVID-19. J gave up 3 bases and V 5 bases, and 9 bases lay outside the gene matches. The CDR3 runs 16 residues. Germline loops: CDR1 LGHNA, CDR2 YNFKEQ. This table comes from immunoSEQ multiplex PCR, and its TCRdb copy is limited to in-frame clones, with some not included. The table shows about 270,000 clones, with roughly 88% occurring only once. The source is a woman in her 70s with acute or convalescent COVID-19. The genes are TRBV4-2 and TRBJ2-1; 8 nucleotides line up with TRBD2. The specimen sequenced was peripheral blood. The CDR3 spells CASSGRGAINYNEQFF. CDR3 bases: TGTGCCAGCAGCGGGCGGGGGGCGATAAACTACAATGAGCAGTTCTTC.